This TCR beta chain was documented in a study of beta chain features in type 1 diabetes. Study-level background: Healthy donors resembled patients in age, gender and cell yields. Study-level results: All four CD4+ subsets of Type 1 diabetes patients contained TCRB CDR3s that were moderately but significantly shorter.

Comments on this clone: What it recognizes is unknown.

Expressed TCRB transcripts were sequenced because the entire RNA isolate underwent reverse transcription. The table came from immunoSEQ multiplex PCR; TCRdb's copy has only in-frame clones and leaves some out. The top ten clones hold 0.035% to 0.045% of a sample with hundreds of thousands of clones, more than 13% of them seen once. The collection from each donor was one heparinised blood draw averaging about 110 mL. The sample was naive CD4+ T cells from blood. This TCR was recovered from a young man with type 1 diabetes.

CDR3 nucleotide sequence: TGTGCCAGCTCACCACCCCCGGCGAACACCGGGGAGCTGTTTTTT. Its translation is CASSPPPANTGELFF. The chain couples TRBV18 to TRBJ2-2; the D is unclear. The CDR3 runs to 15 residues. Germline CDR1 and CDR2: KGHSH and LQKENI. Trimming removed 0 bases from V and 0 bases from J, with 5 bases in between.